These 21 T cell receptor beta chains came from one sample sequenced in a study of a mutant IDH1 vaccine in newly diagnosed glioma. These TCRs are of unknown antigen specificity. Produced via immunoSEQ multiplex PCR; TCRdb's table is partial and in-frame only. This table holds around 60,000 clones, about four fifths found once. The time point is: week 35, safety follow-up. A single vaccine dose contained 300 ug of mutant IDH1 20-mer peptide, and topical imiquimod was used with it. The source was PBMCs, collected from a glioma patient whose treatment included an IDH1 peptide vaccine. These receptors were collected from a middle-aged man with glioma.

The chain combines TRBV7-2 with TRBJ1-3, with D perhaps matching TRBD1 (5 bases). CDR3 length: 15 residues. V dropped 7 bases and J dropped 9 bases, with 22 bases sitting between them. Germline CDR1 reads SGHTA; CDR2 reads FQGNSA. The chain's CDR3 is CASTRQPGLFGTIYF. In DNA form, the CDR3 reads TGTGCCAGCACCCGACAGCCTGGCCTGTTTGGCACCATATATTTT.

The gene calls are TRBV2 and TRBJ2-1, with 8 positions matching TRBD1. Unmatched junction bases numbered 7, after V lost 7 bases and J lost 2 bases. The CDR3 totals 15 residues. The germline V gene has CDR1 SNHLY and CDR2 FYNNEI. The CDR3 DNA sequence: TGTGCCAGCACTGATGGGACAGGTCCCTACAATGAGCAGTTCTTC. Its protein product is CASTDGTGPYNEQFF. Looking up the rest from reference TRBV2 and TRBJ2-1 gives the full variable domain: EPEVTQTPSHQVTQMGQEVILRCVPISNHLYFYWYRQILGQKVEFLVSFYNNEISEKSEIFDDQFSVERPDGSNFTLKIRSTKLEDSAMYFCASTDGTGPYNEQFFGPGTRLTVL.

V gene TRBV4-2 combines with J gene TRBJ2-5, with D tentatively TRBD2 (7 bases). CDR1 LGHNA and CDR2 YNFKEQ come from the germline V gene. The CDR3 contains 14 residues. The V end was cut by 4 bases, the J end by 5 bases, with 14 bases between. The CDR3 reads CASSPRKGGETQYF. The CDR3 nucleotides read TGTGCCAGCAGCCCACGCAAGGGGGGGGAGACCCAGTACTTC.

V gene TRBV19 combines with J gene TRBJ1-3; D not certain. Germline V gene lookup returns CDR1 LNHDA and CDR2 SQIVND (reference sequence). The CDR3 spans 15 residues. V was cut by 7 bases and J by 0 bases, with 13 bases left in between. Written as DNA, the CDR3 is TGTGCCAGTACCCCGGATCGAAGCTCTGGAAACACCATATATTTT. It is translated as CASTPDRSSGNTIYF.

The table lists this clone with a count of one. V and J are TRBV9 and TRBJ2-3; D unclear. This CDR3 region has 13 residues. CDR1 and CDR2 (germline): SGDLS, YYNGEE. V was clipped by 2 bases and J by 4 bases, with 8 bases between them. The CDR3 reads CASSVSTPDTQYF. CDR3 bases: TGTGCCAGCAGCGTCAGTACCCCAGATACGCAGTATTTT.

The chain uses TRBV6-5 and TRBJ1-4; D gene unclear. CDR3 length: 15 amino acids. Trimming shortened V by 0 bases and J by 4 bases, and 9 bases separated the two germline ends. CDR1 MNHEY and CDR2 SVGAGI come from the germline V gene. The CDR3: CASSYSGSNNEKLFF. The CDR3 DNA is TGTGCCAGCAGTTACTCCGGCAGCAATAATGAAAAACTGTTTTTT.

The chain uses TRBV5-5 and TRBJ2-5; D perhaps matches TRBD1 (5 bases). The CDR3 extends over 14 amino acids. The ends were cut back, 5 bases at V and 2 bases at J, with 13 bases in the middle. In germline, CDR1 is SGHKS, CDR2 YYEKEE (reference sequence). The CDR3 region is CASRFGAGQETQYF. The DNA of the CDR3 is TGTGCCAGCAGATTTGGCGCAGGGCAAGAGACCCAGTACTTC.

This clone showed up just a few times. This chain joins TRBV2 and TRBJ2-1; D is perhaps TRBD2 (5 bases). The CDR3 loop spans 14 amino acids. Trimming took off 8 bases at V and 0 bases at J, with 11 bases between the two ends. Germline V CDR1 and CDR2: SNHLY, FYNNEI. Here the CDR3 DNA reads TGTGCCAGCGAGGGCGGAAGCTCCTACAATGAGCAGTTCTTC. Protein: CASEGGSSYNEQFF.

V and J are TRBV6-1 and TRBJ2-5, with D perhaps assigned TRBD1 or TRBD2 (5 bases each). Between the trimmed V and J ends, which lost 0 bases and 2 bases, there was a span of 10 bases. From germline, CDR1 is MNHNS and CDR2 SASEGT. The CDR3 is made up of 15 amino acids. CDR3 DNA: TGTGCCAGCAGTGAAGCCCCTTGGGGGCAAGAGACCCAGTACTTC. Its translation is CASSEAPWGQETQYF.

The CDR3 nucleotides read TGTGCCAGCTCACCGAGACTAGCGGGAGAGGTAGGGTCTGAGACCCAGTACTTC. Protein sequence: CASSPRLAGEVGSETQYF. This sequence joins TRBV18 and TRBJ2-5; TRBD2 agrees at 12 bases. CDR1 is KGHSH and CDR2 is LQKENI in the germline V gene. J was trimmed by 5 bases and V by 3 bases; bases with no gene match: 13. CDR3 length: 18 amino acids.

This clone was detected a few times. As DNA, the CDR3 is TGTGCCAGCAGAGCGGCCCAGGTTAGCAATCAGCCCCAGCATTTT. Translating it yields CASRAAQVSNQPQHF. The chain joins TRBV19 to TRBJ1-5; D uncertain. This CDR3 comprises 15 residues. Germline loops: CDR1 LNHDA, CDR2 SQIVND (reference sequence). The ends were cut back, 9 bases at V and 0 bases at J, with 15 bases in the middle.

The chain joins TRBV5-4 to TRBJ2-2; D is undetermined. Deletions cut 0 bases from V and 0 bases from J, with 9 bases between. Looked up from germline, CDR1 is SGHNT and CDR2 is YYREEE (reference sequence). The CDR3 spans 16 residues. CDR3: CASSLGNLANTGELFF. In DNA, the CDR3 is TGTGCCAGCAGCTTGGGCAACCTCGCGAACACCGGGGAGCTGTTTTTT.

The chain combines TRBV27 with TRBJ2-7; TRBD2 aligns across 13 bases. J gave up 6 bases and V 3 bases, and 11 bases lay outside the gene matches. Looked up from germline, CDR1 is MNHEY and CDR2 is SMNVEV (reference sequence). This CDR3 comprises 17 residues. CDR3 sequence: CASSFLGLAGKEGEQYF. CDR3 bases: TGTGCCAGCAGTTTCCTGGGACTAGCGGGAAAGGAGGGCGAGCAGTACTTC.

The chain uses TRBV11-2 and TRBJ2-7; TRBD2 is a possible D gene (6 bases). This CDR3 comprises 14 residues. Trimming stripped 5 bases from V and 0 bases from J, with 11 bases between. Germline V gene lookup returns CDR1 SGHAT and CDR2 FQNNGV. This chain's CDR3 is CASSPRDFSYEQYF. For the CDR3, the DNA is TGTGCCAGCAGCCCTCGGGACTTCTCCTACGAGCAGTACTTC.

V usage is TRBV12-5 and J usage is TRBJ1-1; D is unclear. Deletions cut 2 bases from V and 5 bases from J, with 6 bases between. The CDR3 is 12 amino acids. The V gene's germline CDR1 is LGHNT and CDR2 FRNRAP. In DNA, the CDR3 is TGTGCTAGTGGTTTGCCTGGAACTGAAGCTTTCTTT. Translation gives CASGLPGTEAFF. The entire variable domain, with the rest obtained from reference TRBV12-5 and TRBJ1-1, is as follows: DARVTQTPRHKVTEMGQEVTMRCQPILGHNTVFWYRQTMMQGLELLAYFRNRAPLDDSGMPKDRFSAEMPDATLATLKIQPSEPRDSAVYFCASGLPGTEAFFGQGTRLTVV.

This chain joins TRBV6-4 and TRBJ2-1; D remains ambiguous. From germline, CDR1 is MRHNA and CDR2 SNTAGT. V gave up 2 bases and J gave up 9 bases, with 11 bases separating them. There are 13 residues in the CDR3. The CDR3 here is CASSDERGFEQFF. The CDR3 bases are TGTGCCAGCAGTGACGAACGTGGTTTTGAGCAGTTCTTC.

On this clone itself: Additional DNA sequences in this sample encode the identical CDR3. V gene TRBV9 combines with J gene TRBJ2-7; D not certain. Germline assignment: CDR1 SGDLS and CDR2 YYNGEE. V was cut by 0 bases and J by 3 bases, with 10 bases left in between. The CDR3 covers 14 residues. DNA for the CDR3: TGTGCCAGCAGCGTAGGTCAGATAGGCTACGAGCAGTACTTC. This gives the protein CASSVGQIGYEQYF.

The CDR3 loop is CASSPYRGRDTEAFF. The CDR3 DNA reads TGTGCCAGCAGTCCCTACAGGGGGCGCGACACTGAAGCTTTCTTT. J is TRBJ1-1 and V is TRBV27; 9 positions agree with TRBD1. The CDR3 consists of 15 residues. CDR1 is MNHEY, CDR2 SMNVEV, per germline (reference sequence). Losses at the gene ends were 5 bases for V and 3 bases for J; bases not matched to a gene: 7.

This clone is a singleton in its sample. CDR3 sequence: CASSRTASNEKLFF. The CDR3 DNA sequence: TGTGCCAGCAGTCGGACAGCCTCTAATGAAAAACTGTTTTTT. The V gene is TRBV2, the J gene TRBJ1-4, with D perhaps matching TRBD1 (6 bases). CDR1 is SNHLY and CDR2 is FYNNEI in the germline V gene. There are 14 residues in the CDR3. The V end lost 5 bases, the J end lost 3 bases, and 10 bases lay between the germline ends.

The V gene is TRBV5-4, the J gene TRBJ1-6; tentative D call: TRBD1 (6 bases). The germline V and J ends were trimmed by 4 bases and 7 bases, with 9 bases remaining between them. This CDR3 spans 13 amino acids. The germline gives CDR1 SGHNT, CDR2 YYREEE (reference sequence). The CDR3 nucleotides are TGTGCCAGCAGCCATGGGACAAATTCACCCCTCCACTTT. Protein sequence: CASSHGTNSPLHF.

The chain carries TRBV19 and TRBJ2-7; tentatively, D is TRBD2 (5 bases). CDR3 length equals 14 residues. Per germline, CDR1 LNHDA and CDR2 SQIVND (reference sequence). The germline V and J ends were trimmed by 6 bases and 3 bases, with 15 bases remaining between them. CDR3 loop: CASRESGGIYEQYF. The DNA of the CDR3 is TGTGCCAGTAGGGAAAGCGGTGGGATCTACGAGCAGTACTTC.